This T cell receptor (beta chain) came from a study of cytomegalovirus exposure and HLA in healthy donors. The CDR3 loop spans 14 amino acids. CDR1 and CDR2 (germline): MNHEY, SMNVEV (reference sequence). The J segment lost 7 bases and the V segment lost 2 bases, leaving 7 bases of the junction unmatched. In the PCR, 60 Vbeta and 13 Jbeta primers were used. This table comes from immunoSEQ multiplex PCR, and its TCRdb copy is limited to in-frame clones, with some not included. The sample gives about 180,000 clones, roughly 75% of which show up once; around 1.9% is in the top ten. The chain employs TRBV27 and TRBJ1-1; 7 positions match TRBD1. Sequenced: PBMCs. This TCR came from a woman aged 25 to 45 in good health and CMV-seronegative. CDR3: CASSLQGTVGEAFF. CDR3 sequence (DNA): TGTGCCAGCAGTTTACAGGGGACAGTAGGTGAAGCTTTCTTT.